This T cell receptor (beta chain) came from a study of blood T cell repertoires in COVID-19. The junction had 5 bases not matched to a gene; V was cut back by 5 bases and J by 8 bases. Germline-derived CDR1 and CDR2 are LNHDA and SQIVND (reference sequence). CDR3 length: 12 residues. Libraries were prepared by immunoSEQ multiplex PCR; TCRdb keeps only in-frame clonotypes and omits some of them. The sample carries over 300,000 clones, about 91% recorded once. The chain uses TRBV19 and TRBJ1-2; 7 bases line up with TRBD1. The source is a middle-aged woman who had recovered from COVID-19. Input material: PBMCs or T cells enriched from blood (not recorded which). The CDR3 spells CASSRQGSGYTF. The CDR3 DNA is TGTGCCAGTAGTCGACAGGGTAGCGGCTACACCTTC.